This TCR beta chain appears in the sequencing data of a study of cytomegalovirus exposure and HLA in healthy donors. PCR used 60 Vbeta primers and 13 Jbeta primers. The method was immunoSEQ multiplex PCR; TCRdb's version includes in-frame clones alone and lacks a portion of them. The sample holds over 100,000 clones, 74% seen once. CDR3 length: 15 residues. Germline lookup yields CDR1 LNHNV and CDR2 YYDKDF (reference sequence). Trimming removed 3 bases from V and 1 base from J; junction bases left unmatched: 3. V usage is TRBV15 and J usage is TRBJ1-1; 9 bases fit TRBD1. The TCR originated in a human donor in good health. Source material: PBMCs. CDR3 coding DNA: TGTGCCACCAGCAGTAAGGGACAGGGGAACACTGAAGCTTTCTTT. Encoded protein: CATSSKGQGNTEAFF.